Following are 22 T cell receptor beta chains from one sample sequenced in a study of memory CD4+ T cells and cytomegalovirus serostatus. The method was immunoSEQ multiplex PCR; TCRdb's version includes in-frame clones alone and lacks a portion of them. The sample records under 80,000 clones, just under 80% being singletons. Single viable CD3+CD4+CD8-CD45RO+ cells were sorted as the memory CD4+ T cells. The specimen sequenced was memory CD4+ T cells from blood. The source is an adult in good health and CMV-seropositive.

This clone was found a few times. The gene calls are TRBV21-1 and TRBJ1-2; the table's D gene call, TRBD1, was not cross checked with the DNA. TRBV21-1 is given as a pseudogene. The CDR3 has 20 residues. CDR3 DNA: TGTGCCAGCAGCAAAGGGCCTACAATTCAGGACAGGGAAACTAACTATGGCTACACCTTC. Translating gives CASSKGPTIQDRETNYGYTF.

The CDR3 spells CASSLDGGGRTEAFF. The CDR3 region has the DNA TGTGCCAGCAGCTTGGATGGAGGGGGGAGGACTGAAGCTTTCTTT. This chain uses TRBV5-4 with TRBJ1-1, with D possibly TRBD1 on 6 matching bases. V lost 0 bases, J lost 5 bases, and 14 bases lay in between. Germline-derived CDR1 and CDR2 are SGHNT and YYREEE (reference sequence). The CDR3 runs 15 residues.

The CDR3 DNA is TGTGCCAGCTCACCACCAATAGATACGCAGTATTTT. Encoded protein: CASSPPIDTQYF. This chain joins TRBV18 and TRBJ2-3, with D uncertain. V was shortened by 0 bases and J by 5 bases, with 3 bases between the two germline ends. This CDR3 comprises 12 residues. Germline V gives CDR1 KGHSH, CDR2 LQKENI.

The chain recombines TRBV11-3 with TRBJ2-5; no reliable D call. V was cut by 5 bases and J by 3 bases, with 13 bases left in between. Germline V lookup: CDR1 SGHNT, CDR2 YENEEA. The CDR3 is 14 amino acids. The CDR3 spells CASSRHGLKETQYF. CDR3 nucleotides: TGTGCCAGCAGCCGCCACGGGCTGAAAGAGACCCAGTACTTC.

This CDR3 reads CASSPDRDYGYTF. The CDR3 DNA is TGTGCCAGCAGCCCGGACAGGGATTACGGCTACACCTTC. The chain joins TRBV7-9 to TRBJ1-2; 8 nucleotides agree with TRBD1. Losses at the gene ends were 5 bases for V and 8 bases for J; bases not matched to a gene: 7. Germline lookup yields CDR1 SEHNR and CDR2 FQNEAQ (reference sequence). The CDR3 runs to 13 residues.

The rearrangement links TRBV5-4 to TRBJ2-7; 7 nucleotides agree with TRBD1. The CDR3 has 16 amino acids. Germline CDR1 SGHNT, CDR2 YYREEE (reference sequence). Losses at the gene ends were 4 bases for V and 5 bases for J; bases not matched to a gene: 15. The CDR3 sequence is CASSTRPATGSNEQYV. CDR3 sequence (DNA): TGTGCCAGCAGCACCAGACCTGCGACAGGGTCGAACGAGCAGTACGTC.

This clone was detected a few times. The genes are TRBV30 and TRBJ1-1; D is ambiguous. The V end lost 5 bases, the J end lost 7 bases, and 11 bases lay between the germline ends. The germline gives CDR1 GTSNPN, CDR2 SVGIG (reference sequence). The length of the CDR3 is 11 residues. In DNA, the CDR3 is TGTGCCTGGTCTTTTATGAATGAAGCTTTCTTT. Translation: CAWSFMNEAFF.

V usage is TRBV15 and J usage is TRBJ2-1; 8 nucleotides line up with TRBD2. Germline CDR1 is LNHNV and CDR2 is YYDKDF (reference sequence). V gave up 8 bases and J gave up 0 bases; unmatched junction bases: 15. The CDR3 consists of 18 residues. CDR3 DNA sequence: TGTGCCACCTCCCCCGGGCGGGAGGTCCCGAGCTCCTACAATGAGCAGTTCTTC. Protein product: CATSPGREVPSSYNEQFF.

This clone has more than one count but fewer than ten. The genes are TRBV2 and TRBJ2-7; 9 positions match TRBD1. The CDR3 has 12 residues. The ends lost 8 bases at V and 2 bases at J; junction bases unmatched: 1. Germline assignment: CDR1 SNHLY and CDR2 FYNNEI. The CDR3, as DNA: TGTGCCAGCGGGACAGGGACCTACGAGCAGTACGTC. It translates to CASGTGTYEQYV.

The chain is built from TRBV30 and TRBJ1-1; D may be TRBD1 (6 bases). Per the germline V gene, CDR1 is GTSNPN and CDR2 is SVGIG (reference sequence). The V gene lost 0 bases and the J gene lost 5 bases, with 22 bases spanning the gap. The CDR3 is 17 residues long. The CDR3 loop reads CAWSVRWAGDWGTEAFF. DNA of the CDR3: TGTGCCTGGAGTGTAAGGTGGGCAGGGGACTGGGGGACTGAAGCTTTCTTT.

CDR3 loop: CASATATSGGADTQYF. In DNA form, the CDR3 reads TGTGCCAGCGCGACCGCAACTAGCGGGGGGGCAGATACGCAGTATTTT. The chain uses TRBV18 and TRBJ2-3; 13 bases align to TRBD2. The trim removed 8 bases at V and 4 bases at J, leaving 9 bases unmatched. Germline V gene data show CDR1 as KGHSH and CDR2 as LQKENI. The CDR3 spans 16 residues.

The V and J genes are TRBV5-5 and TRBJ2-5; weak D call: TRBD1 (6 bases). Germline V gene sequence: CDR1 SGHKS, CDR2 YYEKEE (reference sequence). This CDR3 contains 15 residues. V was pared by 3 bases and J by 4 bases, with 16 bases between. The CDR3 bases are TGTGCCAGCAGCTCACTAGGGGGAATTGGAGAGACCCAGTACTTC. Protein sequence: CASSSLGGIGETQYF.

The chain employs TRBV30 and TRBJ1-5; possible D gene TRBD1, 5 bases. V gave up 1 base and J gave up 4 bases, with 8 bases separating them. This CDR3 spans 13 amino acids. CDR1 is GTSNPN, CDR2 SVGIG, per germline (reference sequence). The CDR3 loop is CAWSGGGNQPQHF. The CDR3 DNA is TGTGCCTGGAGTGGGGGGGGGAATCAGCCCCAGCATTTT.

The rearrangement uses TRBV11-3 and TRBJ2-7; 7 positions agree with TRBD1. This CDR3 is 14 amino acids long. CDR1 is SGHNT, CDR2 YENEEA, per germline. V shed 5 bases, J shed 3 bases, and the junction held 7 bases outside the gene matches. The CDR3 loop reads CASSATGVYYEQYV. CDR3 coding DNA: TGTGCCAGCAGCGCCACAGGGGTCTACTACGAGCAGTACGTC.

This chain uses TRBV10-3 with TRBJ2-2; D gene uncertain. V was trimmed by 8 bases and J by 0 bases, leaving 13 bases between them. The CDR3 length is 15 residues. The germline V gene encodes CDR1 ENHRY and CDR2 SYGVKD. The CDR3 loop is CAISTGQSNTGELFF. The CDR3 bases are TGTGCCATCTCAACCGGGCAGTCGAACACCGGGGAGCTGTTTTTT.

V gene TRBV7-2 combines with J gene TRBJ1-2, with a tentative D call TRBD1 (5 bases). Trimming took 5 bases from V and 4 from J, leaving 17 bases between them. Germline CDR1 SGHTA, CDR2 FQGNSA. The CDR3 is 15 residues long. The CDR3, as DNA: TGTGCCAGCAGCCCGAGGGGAGGAAGTACCTATGGCTACACCTTC. It encodes CASSPRGGSTYGYTF.

This chain links TRBV15 with TRBJ1-2; weak D call: TRBD1 (5 bases). The germline CDR1 and CDR2 sequences are LNHNV and YYDKDF (reference sequence). V lost 6 bases and J lost 8, with 16 bases in between. CDR3 length: 13 amino acids. The CDR3 is CATSIGASRGYTF. CDR3 DNA sequence: TGTGCCACCAGTATAGGGGCGTCGAGGGGCTACACCTTC.

V usage is TRBV28 and J usage is TRBJ2-7; no firm D call. CDR1 is MDHEN and CDR2 is SYDVKM in the germline V gene. V dropped 7 bases and J dropped 0 bases, with 10 bases sitting between them. The CDR3 is 13 amino acids. The CDR3 region has the DNA TGTGCCAGCAAAAAACTGAGCTCCTACGAGCAGTACTTC. This gives the protein CASKKLSSYEQYF.

V usage is TRBV18 and J usage is TRBJ1-1; D gene ambiguous. The CDR3 contains 17 residues. In germline, CDR1 is KGHSH, CDR2 LQKENI. Trimming cost V 2 bases and J 0 bases, with 16 bases left between them. CDR3 sequence (DNA): TGTGCCAGCTCACCAAGAGGGCAAACTCTATTGAACACTGAAGCTTTCTTT. This translates into CASSPRGQTLLNTEAFF. The full variable domain, completed using reference TRBV18 and TRBJ1-1, is NAGVMQNPRHLVRRRGQEARLRCSPMKGHSHVYWYRQLPEEGLKFMVYLQKENIIDESGMPKERFSAEFPKEGPSILRIQQVVRGDSAAYFCASSPRGQTLLNTEAFFGQGTRLTVV.

This chain links TRBV6-5 with TRBJ2-5; D may match TRBD1 or TRBD2 (6 bases each). CDR1 and CDR2 from the germline V gene are MNHEY and SVGAGI. The CDR3 loop spans 13 amino acids. V lost 6 bases, J lost 9 bases, and 17 bases lay in between. The CDR3 DNA is TGTGCCAGCAGACGACTAGGGGGTGGATCCCAGTACTTC. It translates to CASRRLGGGSQYF.

The J gene is TRBJ1-2, the V gene TRBV6-1; D may be TRBD1 (6 bases). CDR3 length: 16 residues. Trimming removed 0 bases at V and 4 bases at J, with 15 bases between. Germline V lookup: CDR1 MNHNS, CDR2 SASEGT. CDR3 sequence reads: CASSEAMQGRSYGYTF. The CDR3 coding sequence is TGTGCCAGCAGTGAAGCGATGCAGGGGCGCTCCTATGGCTACACCTTC.

The rearrangement joins TRBV6-1 to TRBJ1-2; a possible D gene is TRBD1 (6 bases). The germline V gene encodes CDR1 MNHNS and CDR2 SASEGT. The CDR3 contains 13 residues. The V gene lost 9 bases and the J gene lost 4 bases, with 15 bases spanning the gap. The CDR3 loop reads CASEGGESYGYTF. CDR3 sequence (DNA): TGTGCCAGTGAGGGGGGGGAGAGCTATGGCTACACCTTC.